The 17 T cell receptor beta chains below were found in one sample sequenced in a study of long-term antiretroviral therapy in people with HIV. Assay version v3.0 of immunoSEQ was used, and it was run at survey level. Profiled with immunoSEQ multiplex PCR; TCRdb holds only in-frame clones, not every one. The table shows 20,000 to 30,000 clones, with 81% occurring only once. The input for sequencing was unsorted PBMCs, taken at the start of antiretroviral therapy, before treatment. The receptors stem from a young woman with HIV.

The genes are TRBV28 and TRBJ2-7; the D gene is possibly TRBD1 (6 bases). The CDR3 covers 14 residues. V lost 6 bases, J lost 2 bases, and 14 bases lay in between. CDR1 is MDHEN, CDR2 SYDVKM, per germline. CDR3 sequence reads: CASSRPGTTYEQYF. In nucleotides, the CDR3 is TGTGCCAGCAGCCGCCCTGGGACAACCTACGAGCAGTACTTC.

This clone came up a few times. The chain couples TRBV9 to TRBJ1-2; 7 bases agree with TRBD1. The CDR3 runs 14 residues. The V segment lost 4 bases and the J segment 3 bases; nucleotides outside the gene matches: 6. Germline CDR1 SGDLS, CDR2 YYNGEE. The CDR3 protein is CASSSTGMDYGYTF. CDR3 in DNA: TGTGCCAGCAGCTCGACAGGGATGGACTATGGCTACACCTTC.

The V call is TRBV6-5, the J call TRBJ1-1; a possible D gene is TRBD1 (6 bases). In germline, CDR1 is MNHEY, CDR2 SVGAGI. The CDR3 is 14 residues long. V lost 5 bases, J lost 1 base, and 11 bases lay in between. This chain's CDR3 is CASSLLGGNTEAFF. As DNA, the CDR3 is TGTGCCAGCAGTCTATTAGGGGGGAACACTGAAGCTTTCTTT.

The rearrangement uses TRBV29-1 and TRBJ2-7; weak D call: TRBD2 (6 bases). Trimming removed 7 bases at V and 0 bases at J, with 19 bases between. Germline CDR1 and CDR2: SQVTM and ANQGSEA. This CDR3 has 15 residues. Written as DNA, the CDR3 is TGCAGCGCGGAAAAGGGACTCGGAAGCTCCTACGAGCAGTACTTC. Protein: CSAEKGLGSSYEQYF.

This sequence joins TRBV6-5 and TRBJ2-3; unclear D gene. Trimming took 0 bases from V and 0 from J, leaving 7 bases between them. The CDR3 runs to 15 residues. Germline V CDR1 and CDR2: MNHEY, SVGAGI. The CDR3 loop is CASSYSRLSTDTQYF. DNA for the CDR3: TGTGCCAGCAGTTACTCGAGGTTAAGCACAGATACGCAGTATTTT.

This clone was counted only a few times. This chain links TRBV29-1 with TRBJ2-7; possible D gene TRBD2, 6 bases. This CDR3 spans 13 amino acids. Germline V gene lookup returns CDR1 SQVTM and CDR2 ANQGSEA. V was shortened by 8 bases and J by 0 bases, with 14 bases between the two germline ends. The CDR3 loop reads CSTLGGDSYEQYF. The CDR3 region has the DNA TGCAGCACCCTGGGCGGGGACTCCTACGAGCAGTACTTC.

The chain employs TRBV4-3 and TRBJ1-1; D might be TRBD1 (6 bases). Germline loops: CDR1 LGHNA, CDR2 YSLEER. The CDR3 loop spans 14 amino acids. V was cut by 3 bases and J by 7 bases, with 15 bases left in between. The CDR3 spells CASSQSRDIFEAFF. CDR3 nucleotides: TGCGCCAGCAGCCAGTCCCGGGACATTTTTGAAGCTTTCTTT.

This clone was observed a single time. This chain connects TRBV9 to TRBJ2-7, with 10 bases aligning to TRBD1. Trimming took 4 bases from V and 0 from J; bases not matched to a gene: 7. CDR1 is SGDLS and CDR2 is YYNGEE in the germline V gene. CDR3 size: 16 residues. The CDR3 region has the DNA TGTGCCAGCAGCCCTTCGGGACAGGGGACCTCCTACGAGCAGTACTTC. Residues: CASSPSGQGTSYEQYF. Together with reference TRBV9 and TRBJ2-7, the CDR3 gives the full variable domain: DSGVTQTPKHLITATGQRVTLRCSPRSGDLSVYWYQQSLDQGLQFLIQYYNGEERAKGNILERFSAQQFPDLHSELNLSSLELGDSALYFCASSPSGQGTSYEQYFGPGTRLTVT.

The chain employs TRBV6-1 and TRBJ2-7; TRBD2 agrees at 8 bases. This CDR3 contains 15 residues. V trimming: 8 bases; J trimming: 7 bases; junction bases outside the gene matches: 16. The germline V gene encodes CDR1 MNHNS and CDR2 SASEGT. This CDR3 reads CASSYDLAGGWEQYF. The CDR3 region has the DNA TGTGCCAGCTCTTATGATCTAGCGGGCGGGTGGGAGCAGTACTTC.

The rearrangement uses TRBV5-4 and TRBJ2-3, with 14 bases that match TRBD2. There are 19 residues in the CDR3. Trimming removed 6 bases from V and 1 base from J; junction bases left unmatched: 13. CDR1 is SGHNT, CDR2 YYREEE, per germline (reference sequence). The CDR3 protein is CASTAAGTSGRIGTDTQYF. DNA for the CDR3: TGTGCCAGCACCGCGGCCGGGACTAGCGGGAGAATTGGCACAGATACGCAGTATTTT.

The V gene is TRBV20-1, the J gene TRBJ1-1; D not resolved. The CDR3 length is 11 residues. Germline V gives CDR1 DFQATT, CDR2 SNEGSKA (reference sequence). Deletions cut 3 bases from V and 4 bases from J, with 6 bases between. In DNA, the CDR3 is TGCAGTGCTAGGTTAGGCACTGAAGCTTTCTTT. This encodes CSARLGTEAFF.

This chain uses TRBV5-6 with TRBJ2-7, with D possibly TRBD1 on 5 matching bases. The length of the CDR3 is 14 residues. V was clipped by 4 bases and J by 9 bases, with 20 bases between them. Germline-derived CDR1 and CDR2 are SGHDT and YYEEEE. The CDR3 region is CASSDSIGGLWQYF. The DNA of the CDR3 is TGTGCCAGCAGCGACAGTATAGGTGGGCTTTGGCAGTACTTC. Full variable domain (remainder filled in from reference TRBV5-6 and TRBJ2-7): DAGVTQSPTHLIKTRGQQVTLRCSPKSGHDTVSWYQQALGQGPQFIFQYYEEEERQRGNFPDRFSGHQFPNYSSELNVNALLLGDSALYLCASSDSIGGLWQYFGPGTRLTVT.

V gene TRBV6-4 combines with J gene TRBJ2-1; D unclear. The germline V and J ends were trimmed by 4 bases and 7 bases, with 2 bases remaining between them. The CDR3 totals 10 residues. CDR1 and CDR2 from the germline V gene are MRHNA and SNTAGT. The chain's CDR3 is CASSANEQFF. Written as DNA, the CDR3 is TGTGCCAGCAGTGCGAATGAGCAGTTCTTC.

The chain carries TRBV29-1 and TRBJ2-2; TRBD1 agrees at 8 bases. This CDR3 contains 12 residues. The ends lost 6 bases at V and 3 bases at J; junction bases unmatched: 0. Germline assignment: CDR1 SQVTM and CDR2 ANQGSEA. The CDR3 DNA reads as TGCAGCGTGACAGGGGACACCGGGGAGCTGTTTTTT. It yields the protein CSVTGDTGELFF.

The gene calls are TRBV5-6 and TRBJ1-2, with no clear D. Between the trimmed V and J ends, which lost 4 bases and 4 bases, there was a span of 11 bases. This CDR3 region has 13 residues. Germline assignment: CDR1 SGHDT and CDR2 YYEEEE. The CDR3 region is CASSRTPTYGYTF. The CDR3 bases are TGTGCCAGCAGCCGGACTCCTACCTATGGCTACACCTTC. Full variable domain (outside the CDR3, taken from reference TRBV5-6 and TRBJ1-2): DAGVTQSPTHLIKTRGQQVTLRCSPKSGHDTVSWYQQALGQGPQFIFQYYEEEERQRGNFPDRFSGHQFPNYSSELNVNALLLGDSALYLCASSRTPTYGYTFGSGTRLTVV.

V and J are TRBV6-4 and TRBJ1-4; no definite D call. The length of the CDR3 is 15 residues. Germline V CDR1 and CDR2: MRHNA, SNTAGT. V gave up 0 bases and J gave up 7 bases, with 12 bases separating them. Written as DNA, the CDR3 is TGTGCCAGCAGTGACTCGACGGAGATGCCTGAAAAACTGTTTTTT. Residues: CASSDSTEMPEKLFF.

The chain joins TRBV11-2 to TRBJ2-3; D remains unclear. Trimming pared 8 bases from V and 2 bases from J, leaving 14 bases between. The CDR3 totals 14 residues. The germline V gene has CDR1 SGHAT and CDR2 FQNNGV. The CDR3 sequence: CASGAGRATDTQYF. DNA of the CDR3: TGTGCCAGCGGAGCCGGAAGGGCCACAGATACGCAGTATTTT.